A selection of T cell receptor beta chains follows, all from one sample in a study of sequential checkpoint blockade in melanoma. Only in-frame clones appear in the TCRdb table, and some are missing; sequencing was by immunoSEQ multiplex PCR. The data show 13,000 or so clones, around 70% seen once. The starting material was CD8+ T cells sorted from blood (inferred from file names), obtained from a patient given nivolumab and ipilimumab in sequence. The receptor set was obtained from a human donor with melanoma. The CDR3 runs from the conserved cysteine through the conserved F or W. D genes are given only for firm matches. The size field is filled for only some rows; it gives once, few, many or a size class.

len,abundance,v_gene,d_gene,j_gene,CDR3aa,CDR3nt
17,NA,TRBV19,TRBD1,TRBJ1-1,CASSQQGVDSFNTEAFF,TGTGCCAGTAGCCAACAGGGGGTGGATTCATTTAACACTGAAGCTTTCTTT
16,NA,TRBV6-4,NA,TRBJ2-3,CASSDSAGGSTDTQYF,TGTGCCAGCAGTGACTCCGCCGGGGGAAGCACAGATACGCAGTATTTT
15,NA,TRBV5-6,TRBD2,TRBJ2-3,CASSLELAGLNTQYF,TGTGCCAGCAGCCTCGAGCTAGCGGGGCTAAATACGCAGTATTTT
16,NA,TRBV2,NA,TRBJ1-2,CASSDPSGGGNYGYTF,TGTGCCAGCAGTGATCCCTCCGGCGGGGGAAACTATGGCTACACCTTC
15,few,TRBV2,NA,TRBJ2-7,CASSESAGRRYEQYF,TGTGCCAGCAGTGAAAGTGCGGGCAGGCGGTACGAGCAGTACTTC
15,NA,TRBV27,NA,TRBJ2-7,CASSFGSGVAYEQYF,TGTGCCAGCAGTTTCGGGTCAGGGGTCGCCTACGAGCAGTACTTC
14,NA,TRBV5-1,TRBD1,TRBJ1-3,CASSRDSFGNTIYF,TGCGCCAGCAGCCGGGACAGCTTTGGAAACACCATATATTTT
13,medium-sized,TRBV10-3,NA,TRBJ1-2,CAISESKGYGYTF,TGTGCCATCAGTGAGTCAAAGGGGTATGGCTACACCTTC
16,NA,TRBV19,NA,TRBJ2-1,CASSMTAPLLAIEQFF,TGTGCCAGTAGTATGACAGCTCCCTTATTAGCCATAGAGCAGTTCTTC
17,NA,TRBV4-3,TRBD1,TRBJ2-2,CASSLTVDRGRTGELFF,TGCGCCAGCAGCCTAACCGTGGACAGGGGGCGGACCGGGGAGCTGTTTTTT
15,few,TRBV5-5,TRBD1,TRBJ2-7,CASSLAGTGGYEQYF,TGTGCCAGCAGCTTGGCCGGGACAGGGGGTTACGAGCAGTACTTC
14,NA,TRBV19,TRBD1,TRBJ2-1,CASWDRAFVNEQFF,TGTGCCAGTTGGGACAGGGCTTTTGTTAATGAGCAGTTCTTC
18,NA,TRBV5-1,TRBD1,TRBJ2-7,CASSLRGTGATISYEQYF,TGCGCCAGCAGCTTGCGTGGGACAGGGGCGACCATCTCCTACGAGCAGTACTTC
15,NA,TRBV28,TRBD1,TRBJ2-7,CASRLTGGNVYEQYF,TGTGCCAGCAGACTGACAGGGGGAAATGTCTACGAGCAGTACTTC
13,once,TRBV27,NA,TRBJ1-3,CASSRGSGNTIYF,TGTGCCAGCAGTCGCGGCTCTGGAAACACCATATATTTT
15,NA,TRBV6-6,NA,TRBJ1-1,CASSYSAGLNTEAFF,TGTGCCAGCAGTTACTCGGCGGGACTGAACACTGAAGCTTTCTTT
17,NA,TRBV9,TRBD1,TRBJ1-2,CASSPRLATGGDYGYTF,TGTGCCAGCAGCCCCCGTCTGGCGACAGGGGGCGACTATGGCTACACCTTC
16,few,TRBV10-3,NA,TRBJ1-5,CAISESGLAGEQPQHF,TGTGCCATCAGTGAGTCCGGGTTGGCAGGGGAGCAGCCCCAGCATTTT
16,NA,TRBV5-5,TRBD1,TRBJ2-2,CASRGGQGAYTGELFF,TGTGCCAGCAGGGGCGGACAGGGGGCTTACACCGGGGAGCTGTTTTTT
15,NA,TRBV27,TRBD2,TRBJ2-5,CASSPLTGGPETQYF,TGTGCCAGCAGCCCCCTAACGGGAGGGCCAGAGACCCAGTACTTC
10,NA,TRBV28,TRBD2,TRBJ2-7,CATREGAQYF,TGTGCGACACGGGAGGGAGCGCAGTACTTC
17,NA,TRBV7-8,NA,TRBJ2-7,CASSSTSSLTGPYEQYF,TGTGCCAGCAGCTCCACTAGTTCCCTGACAGGCCCCTACGAGCAGTACTTC
14,NA,TRBV7-9,NA,TRBJ2-7,CASSPGINPYEQYF,TGTGCCAGCAGCCCAGGGATCAACCCTTACGAGCAGTACTTC
14,NA,TRBV6-4,TRBD1,TRBJ2-2,CASSPQGSAGELFF,TGTGCCAGCAGTCCACAGGGGTCAGCCGGGGAGCTGTTTTTT
10,NA,TRBV29-1,NA,TRBJ1-1,CSVGPPQAFF,TGCAGCGTTGGGCCCCCCCAAGCTTTCTTT
16,NA,TRBV15,TRBD2,TRBJ2-3,CATSRDSGRNTDTQYF,TGTGCCACCAGCAGAGATAGCGGGCGAAACACAGATACGCAGTATTTT
14,few,TRBV9,TRBD1,TRBJ1-2,CASSVGQGVYGYTF,TGTGCCAGCAGCGTAGGACAGGGAGTGTATGGCTACACCTTC
17,NA,TRBV5-1,TRBD2,TRBJ2-1,CASSLDPSGISYNEQFF,TGCGCCAGCAGCTTGGATCCTAGCGGAATCTCCTACAATGAGCAGTTCTTC
15,NA,TRBV13,TRBD1,TRBJ2-3,CASKKKGALGDTQYF,TGTGCCAGCAAGAAAAAGGGGGCGCTCGGAGATACGCAGTATTTT
15,NA,TRBV7-9,NA,TRBJ2-3,CASSLGQGTADTQYF,TGTGCCAGCAGCTTGGGTCAGGGGACCGCAGATACGCAGTATTTT
16,NA,TRBV6-5,NA,TRBJ2-1,CASSLVRATSYNEQFF,TGTGCCAGCAGTTTGGTGCGGGCAACCTCCTACAATGAGCAGTTCTTC
13,once,TRBV27,NA,TRBJ2-7,CASSLGQSYEQYF,TGTGCCAGCAGTTTAGGGCAGTCCTACGAGCAGTACTTC
16,NA,TRBV5-4,TRBD1,TRBJ2-7,CASSYSGTGYSYEQYF,TGTGCCAGCAGCTACTCCGGGACAGGGTATTCGTACGAGCAGTACTTC
15,few,TRBV6-5,TRBD2,TRBJ2-1,CASSRAGGTYNEQFF,TGTGCCAGCAGCAGGGCGGGGGGGACCTACAATGAGCAGTTCTTC
14,NA,TRBV4-3,NA,TRBJ1-1,CASSSTSGVTEAFF,TGCGCCAGCAGCTCCACGTCAGGGGTCACTGAAGCTTTCTTT
14,NA,TRBV6-5,NA,TRBJ1-2,CASSPKGGGYGYTF,TGTGCCAGCAGTCCCAAGGGGGGAGGGTATGGCTACACCTTC
14,NA,TRBV7-9,NA,TRBJ1-6,CASSLVLGSSPLHF,TGTGCCAGCAGCCTTGTTTTGGGGAGCTCACCCCTCCACTTT
15,NA,TRBV10-2,TRBD2,TRBJ2-5,CASSVLAGDRETQYF,TGCGCCAGCAGTGTTCTAGCGGGGGATCGGGAGACCCAGTACTTC
13,NA,TRBV5-1,NA,TRBJ2-1,CASKRASYNEQFF,TGCGCCAGCAAGAGGGCTTCCTACAATGAGCAGTTCTTC
15,NA,TRBV7-9,TRBD1,TRBJ2-3,CASSTGQGSADTQYF,TGTGCCAGCAGCACGGGACAGGGGAGTGCAGATACGCAGTATTTT
14,NA,TRBV7-9,NA,TRBJ2-3,CASSFPHREDTQYF,TGTGCCAGCAGCTTTCCCCACAGGGAAGATACGCAGTATTTT
15,NA,TRBV5-5,TRBD2,TRBJ2-2,CASSLALAGTGELFF,TGTGCCAGCAGCTTGGCGCTAGCGGGCACCGGGGAGCTGTTTTTT
14,NA,TRBV30,NA,TRBJ1-1,CAWSVGRTNTEAFF,TGTGCCTGGAGTGTGGGCAGAACTAACACTGAAGCTTTCTTT
14,NA,TRBV6-1,NA,TRBJ2-3,CASSEVRPTDTQYF,TGTGCCAGCAGTGAAGTTCGTCCCACAGATACGCAGTATTTT
15,once,TRBV7-9,TRBD2,TRBJ2-7,CASSLGLAGGYEQYF,TGTGCCAGCAGCTTAGGACTAGCGGGAGGGTACGAGCAGTACTTC
15,once,TRBV27,TRBD2,TRBJ2-1,CASSVRGRANNEQFF,TGTGCCAGCAGTGTGCGCGGGAGGGCCAACAATGAGCAGTTCTTC
16,few,TRBV27,NA,TRBJ1-6,CASSLYSRAHNSPLHF,TGTGCCAGCAGTTTATATTCCAGGGCCCATAATTCACCCCTCCACTTT
11,NA,TRBV25-1,NA,TRBJ2-7,CASSPSHEQYF,TGTGCCAGCAGTCCCTCCCACGAGCAGTACTTC
16,NA,TRBV7-7,TRBD1,TRBJ2-5,CASSSTGTGGGETQYF,TGTGCTAGCAGCTCAACTGGGACAGGGGGGGGAGAGACCCAGTACTTC
14,once,TRBV25-1,TRBD2,TRBJ2-3,CASSGGSGTDTQYF,TGTGCCAGCAGTGGCGGGAGTGGCACAGATACGCAGTATTTT
13,NA,TRBV27,NA,TRBJ1-1,CASSLNEGTEAFF,TGTGCCAGCAGTTTAAATGAGGGCACTGAAGCTTTCTTT
15,few,TRBV11-3,NA,TRBJ2-1,CASSLDPSSYNEQFF,TGTGCCAGCAGCTTAGATCCGAGCTCCTACAATGAGCAGTTCTTC
16,few,TRBV18,TRBD1,TRBJ1-2,CASSPYGQDTNYGYTF,TGTGCCAGCTCACCCTACGGACAGGATACCAACTATGGCTACACCTTC